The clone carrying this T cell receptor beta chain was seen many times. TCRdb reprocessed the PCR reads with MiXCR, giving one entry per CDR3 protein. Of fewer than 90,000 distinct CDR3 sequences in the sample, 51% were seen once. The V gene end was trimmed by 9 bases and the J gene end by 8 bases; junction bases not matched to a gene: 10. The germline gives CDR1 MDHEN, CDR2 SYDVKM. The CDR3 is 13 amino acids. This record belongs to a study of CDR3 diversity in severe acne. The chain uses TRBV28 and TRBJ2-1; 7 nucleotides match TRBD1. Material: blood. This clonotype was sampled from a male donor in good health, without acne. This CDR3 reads CARREQGMDEQFF. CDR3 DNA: TGTGCCAGGCGAGAACAGGGGATGGATGAGCAGTTCTTC.